A selection of T cell receptor beta chains follows, all from one sample in a study of CD8 T cells in ankylosing spondylitis. One entry per CDR3 protein, called by TCRdb with MiXCR from the 5' RACE reads. The sample yields 80,000 to 90,000 distinct CDR3 sequences, about 27% seen once. The specimen sequenced was blood, either unsorted or a sorted T cell fraction (not recorded which). Receptors were obtained from a male donor with ankylosing spondylitis or in good health (not recorded which). The CDR3 runs from the conserved cysteine through the conserved F or W. D genes are given only for firm matches. Where a row states a size, it is once, few, many or the class of an expanded clone; other rows omit it.

size,D,J,V,CDR3,DNA
many,NA,TRBJ2-3,TRBV20-1,CSAPGTTPTDTQYF,TGCAGTGCTCCTGGGACAACCCCCACAGATACGCAGTATTTT
few,NA,TRBJ2-1,TRBV5-1,CASSLWGDHYNEQFF,TGCGCCAGCAGCTTGTGGGGTGATCACTACAATGAGCAGTTCTTC
few,NA,TRBJ1-1,TRBV7-2,CASSWDTEAFF,TGTGCCAGCAGCTGGGACACTGAAGCTTTCTTT
few,NA,TRBJ2-2,TRBV12-3/TRBV12-4,CASRTAAGELFF,TGTGCCAGCCGGACGGCCGCCGGGGAGCTGTTTTTT
NA,NA,TRBJ2-3,TRBV10-3,CAIRDKSTDTQYF,TGTGCCATCAGGGACAAAAGCACAGATACGCAGTATTTT
many,NA,TRBJ1-5,TRBV12-3/TRBV12-4,CASSFVTGGNQPQHF,TGTGCCAGCAGTTTTGTCACTGGGGGGAATCAGCCCCAGCATTTT
few,NA,TRBJ2-1,TRBV3-1,CASSQKRIGNEQFF,TGTGCCAGCAGCCAAAAGCGCATCGGGAATGAGCAGTTCTTC
many,NA,TRBJ1-2,TRBV7-2,CASSLGGIRGGNHGYTF,TGTGCCAGCAGCTTAGGGGGGATAAGGGGAGGGAACCATGGCTACACCTTC
once,NA,TRBJ2-5,TRBV20-1,CSAKPLTRQLFETQYF,TGCAGTGCGAAACCTTTGACTAGGCAATTATTTGAGACCCAGTACTTC
NA,NA,TRBJ2-7,TRBV27,CASSVTVNYEQYF,TGTGCCAGCAGTGTGACAGTCAACTACGAGCAGTACTTC
few,NA,TRBJ2-3,TRBV11-2,CASRSLRLPSTDTQYF,TGTGCCAGCAGGTCCCTGCGGTTACCTAGCACAGATACGCAGTATTTT
few,NA,TRBJ1-1,TRBV20-1,CSASEQGRSTEAFF,TGCAGTGCTAGCGAACAGGGTAGGAGCACTGAAGCTTTCTTT
few,TRBD2,TRBJ2-3,TRBV20-1,CSARVAGGGSPDTQYF,TGCAGTGCTAGAGTGGCAGGCGGGGGGTCACCAGATACGCAGTATTTT
few,NA,TRBJ1-6,TRBV7-9,CASSLSADSPLHF,TGTGCCAGCAGCTTGTCGGCTGATTCACCCCTCCACTTT
few,TRBD2,TRBJ2-2,TRBV24-1,CATSAQGLAGGTGELFF,TGTGCCACCAGTGCCCAGGGACTAGCGGGAGGCACCGGGGAGCTGTTTTTT
NA,TRBD1,TRBJ1-5,TRBV2,CASHRGPRQPQHF,TGTGCCAGCCACAGGGGCCCACGGCAGCCCCAGCATTTT
NA,TRBD2,TRBJ2-3,TRBV28,CATLGGGTDTQYF,TGTGCCACGTTGGGGGGGGGTACAGATACGCAGTATTTT
few,NA,TRBJ2-1,TRBV20-1,CSARRPITGNEQFF,TGCAGTGCTCGCCGCCCCATCACGGGGAATGAGCAGTTCTTC
NA,TRBD1,TRBJ2-2,TRBV28,CASSLSGTGFTGELFF,TGTGCCAGCAGTTTATCCGGGACAGGTTTCACCGGGGAGCTGTTTTTT
NA,NA,TRBJ2-2,TRBV24-1,CATSDQSRDKNTGELFF,TGTGCCACCAGTGATCAGTCCCGGGACAAGAACACCGGGGAGCTGTTTTTT
NA,NA,TRBJ2-1,TRBV14,CASSQTSVYQFF,TGTGCCAGCAGTCAAACGTCCGTTTACCAGTTCTTC
NA,NA,TRBJ1-1,TRBV5-1,CASSLGHQVNTEAFF,TGCGCCAGCAGCTTGGGACACCAAGTGAACACTGAAGCTTTCTTT
many,TRBD1,TRBJ1-3,TRBV20-1,CSASLATGPGNTIYF,TGCAGTGCTTCCCTCGCGACAGGGCCTGGAAACACCATATATTTT
once,NA,TRBJ1-2,TRBV18,CASSPEGYYGYTF,TGTGCCAGCTCACCCGAGGGGTACTATGGCTACACCTTC